This T cell receptor beta chain was obtained from a study of cytomegalovirus exposure and HLA in healthy donors. The overall study: Early released data had about 85 million unique TCRs, all coming from HLA-typed donors. Study-level results: In a later analysis, HLA-associated TCR beta chains were more clonally expanded than equally common others. With later analysis, a missense DCLRE1C variant became linked to TCR beta V- and J-gene trimming.

The V gene's germline CDR1 is MDHEN and CDR2 SYDVKM. CDR3 size: 14 residues. The V segment lost 6 bases and the J segment 5 bases; nucleotides outside the gene matches: 6. A note on this clone: The target antigen is unknown.

The PCR used 60 Vbeta and 13 Jbeta primers. Profiled with immunoSEQ multiplex PCR; TCRdb holds only in-frame clones, not every one. The sample has 200,000 to 250,000 clones; around four fifths are singletons. At the time of sampling, donors were nominally healthy, though unrecorded immune exposures were likely. The sequence was collected from a woman between 40 and 50 years old in good health and CMV-seronegative. Sample: PBMCs. The chain carries TRBV28 and TRBJ2-3, with 9 positions matching TRBD2. CDR3 coding DNA: TGTGCCAGCAGACCGGGACTAGCAATAGATACGCAGTATTTT. Amino acids: CASRPGLAIDTQYF.